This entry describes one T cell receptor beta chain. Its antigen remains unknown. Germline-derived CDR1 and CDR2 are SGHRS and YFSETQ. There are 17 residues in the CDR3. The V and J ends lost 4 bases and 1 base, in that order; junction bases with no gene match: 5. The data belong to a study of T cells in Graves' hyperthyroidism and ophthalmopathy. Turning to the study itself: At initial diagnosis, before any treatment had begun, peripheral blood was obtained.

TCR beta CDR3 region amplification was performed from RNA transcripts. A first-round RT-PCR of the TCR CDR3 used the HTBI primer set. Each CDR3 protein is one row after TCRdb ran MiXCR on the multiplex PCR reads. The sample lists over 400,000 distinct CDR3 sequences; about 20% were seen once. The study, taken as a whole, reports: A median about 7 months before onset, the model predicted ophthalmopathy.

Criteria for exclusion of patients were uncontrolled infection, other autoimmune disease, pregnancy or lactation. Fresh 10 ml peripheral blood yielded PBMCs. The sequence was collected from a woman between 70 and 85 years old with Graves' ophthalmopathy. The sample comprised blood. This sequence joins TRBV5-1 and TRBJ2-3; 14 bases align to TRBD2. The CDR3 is CASSETSGRAGTDTQYF. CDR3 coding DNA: TGCGCCAGCAGCGAGACTAGCGGGAGGGCCGGCACAGATACGCAGTATTTT.